The sequence of this T cell receptor (beta chain) was determined in a study of blood T cell repertoires in COVID-19. The overall study: From the United States, Italy and Spain came samples of acute and convalescent COVID-19. Sources were T cells, B-cell-depleted T cells, or PBMCs; the material itself was cDNA or gDNA.

The CDR3 covers 16 residues. The V gene's germline CDR1 is ENHRY and CDR2 SYGVKD. The trim removed 4 bases at V and 8 bases at J, leaving 8 bases unmatched. Original processing notes: Counts of nucleated cells, estimated from reference gene primer amplification, were obtained. Libraries were prepared by immunoSEQ multiplex PCR; TCRdb keeps only in-frame clonotypes and omits some of them. Clone size and V and J calls were adopted from that table, with D and trimming inferred from the DNA. The table has a few hundred thousand clones, approximately 80% seen once. This clone came up once. This chain joins TRBV10-3 and TRBJ1-6, with 10 nucleotides matching TRBD1. Sequenced input: peripheral blood. The sequence derives from a woman older than 75 with acute or convalescent COVID-19. This CDR3 is CAISGAAGTGDSPLHF. The CDR3 nucleotides are TGTGCCATCAGTGGAGCCGCCGGGACAGGGGATTCACCCCTCCACTTT.